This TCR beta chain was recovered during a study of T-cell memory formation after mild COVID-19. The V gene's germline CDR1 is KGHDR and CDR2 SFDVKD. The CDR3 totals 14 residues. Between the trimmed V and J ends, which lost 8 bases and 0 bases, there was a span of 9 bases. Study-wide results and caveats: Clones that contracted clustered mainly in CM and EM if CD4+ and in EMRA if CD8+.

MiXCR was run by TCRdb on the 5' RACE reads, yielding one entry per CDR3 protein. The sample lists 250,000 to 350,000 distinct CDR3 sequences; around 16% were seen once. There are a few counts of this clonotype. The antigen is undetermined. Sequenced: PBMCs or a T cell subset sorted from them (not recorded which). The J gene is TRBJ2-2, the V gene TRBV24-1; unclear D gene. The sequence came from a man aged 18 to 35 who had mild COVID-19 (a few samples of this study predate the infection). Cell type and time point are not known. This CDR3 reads CATMLESNTGELFF. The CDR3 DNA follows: TGTGCCACCATGCTGGAATCGAACACCGGGGAGCTGTTTTTT.